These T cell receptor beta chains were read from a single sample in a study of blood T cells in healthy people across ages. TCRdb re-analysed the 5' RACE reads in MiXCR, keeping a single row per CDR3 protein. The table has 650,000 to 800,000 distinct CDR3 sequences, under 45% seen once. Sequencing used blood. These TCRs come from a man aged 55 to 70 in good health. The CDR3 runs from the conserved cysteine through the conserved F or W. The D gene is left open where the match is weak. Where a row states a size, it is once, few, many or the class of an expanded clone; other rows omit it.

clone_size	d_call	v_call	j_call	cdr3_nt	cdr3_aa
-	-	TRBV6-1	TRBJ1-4	TGTGCCAGCAGTGAAGGAAGGGGCCATGAAAAACTGTTTTTT	CASSEGRGHEKLFF
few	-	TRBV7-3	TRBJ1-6	TGTGCCAGCAGCTTAACGTTAAATTCACCCCTCCACTTT	CASSLTLNSPLHF
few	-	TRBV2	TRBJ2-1	TGTGCCAGCAGTGAGCTAGGTTACAATGAGCAGTTCTTC	CASSELGYNEQFF
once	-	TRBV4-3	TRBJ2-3	TGCGCCAGCAGCCAATTTCTAGGGGCAGATACGCAGTATTTT	CASSQFLGADTQYF
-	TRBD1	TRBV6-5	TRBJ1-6	TGTGCCAGCAGCCCGGGACAGGAATATTCACCCCTCCACTTT	CASSPGQEYSPLHF
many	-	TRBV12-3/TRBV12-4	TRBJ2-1	TGTGCCAGCAGTTTATCGGGTGATGAGCAGTTCTTC	CASSLSGDEQFF
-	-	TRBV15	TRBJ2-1	TGTGCCACCAGCAGAGTAGGGGTACCATACAATGAGCAGTTCTTC	CATSRVGVPYNEQFF
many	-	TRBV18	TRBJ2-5	TGTGCCAGCTCTGGGCTCCAAGAGACCCAGTACTTC	CASSGLQETQYF
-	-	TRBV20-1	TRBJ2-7	TGCAGTGCTAGAGATTGGAAGGGACGGGTCGCATACGGGCAGTACTTC	CSARDWKGRVAYGQYF
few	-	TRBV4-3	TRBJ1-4	TGCGCCAGCAGCCCTCAGCTCCTTAATGAAAAACTGTTTTTT	CASSPQLLNEKLFF
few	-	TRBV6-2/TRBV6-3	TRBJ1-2	TGTGCCAGCAGTTACGACGATGGTGGGGGTTCCCATGGCTACACCTTC	CASSYDDGGGSHGYTF
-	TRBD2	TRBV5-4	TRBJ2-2	TGTGCCAGCAGCTTGTGGGGGGGAGGTCCCGGGGAGCTGTTTTTT	CASSLWGGGPGELFF
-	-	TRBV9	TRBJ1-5	TGTGCCAGCAGCGCCGGGTTTAGCAATCAGCCCCAGCATTTT	CASSAGFSNQPQHF
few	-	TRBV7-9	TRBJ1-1	TGTGCCAGCCCGGGACATGGGAACACTGAAGCTTTCTTT	CASPGHGNTEAFF
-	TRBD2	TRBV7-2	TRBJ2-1	TGTGCCAGCAACAGAGCGGGGGGAAGAAATGAGCAGTTCTTC	CASNRAGGRNEQFF
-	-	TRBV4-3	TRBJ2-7	TGCGCCAGCAGCCCTGCGACGACCTTAGCCGAGCAGTACTTC	CASSPATTLAEQYF
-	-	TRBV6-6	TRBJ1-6	TGTGCCAGCAGTCCGGTAGCTGGAATGTATTCACCCCTCCACTTT	CASSPVAGMYSPLHF
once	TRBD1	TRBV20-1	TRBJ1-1	TGCAGTGCTAGAGGGAGGTGGGACAGGGGGCTTGACACTGAAGCTTTCTTT	CSARGRWDRGLDTEAFF
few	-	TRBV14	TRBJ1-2	TGTGCTAGCAGTATTCAGAGAGACTATGGCTACACCTTC	CASSIQRDYGYTF
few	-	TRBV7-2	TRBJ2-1	TGTGCCAGCGATACGGGCAGCTCCTACAATGAGCAGTTCTTC	CASDTGSSYNEQFF
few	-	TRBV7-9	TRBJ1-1	TGTGCCAGCAGCTCAACCGGGCAGCAGAACACTGAAGCTTTCTTT	CASSSTGQQNTEAFF
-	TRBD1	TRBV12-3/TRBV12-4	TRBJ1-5	TGTGCCAGCAGGGACAGGGTCGATCAGCCCCAGCATTTT	CASRDRVDQPQHF
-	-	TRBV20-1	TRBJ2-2	TGCAGTGCTAGAGAAATGGGCTCGAGGGGTTGGTACACCGGGGAGCTGTTTTTT	CSAREMGSRGWYTGELFF
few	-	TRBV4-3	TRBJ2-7	TGCGCCAGCAGCCAAGCTACCGGAAACTCCTACGAGCAGTACTTC	CASSQATGNSYEQYF
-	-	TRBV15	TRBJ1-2	TGTGCCACCAGCAGCGGACCCTCCTATGGCTACACCTTC	CATSSGPSYGYTF
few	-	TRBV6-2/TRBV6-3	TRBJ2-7	TGTGCCAGCAGTTACTTGACTGCGTTAACCTACGAGCAGTACTTC	CASSYLTALTYEQYF
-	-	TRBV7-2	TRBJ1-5	TGTGCCAGCAGCGCCGACGAGCAGCCCCGGCATTTT	CASSADEQPRHF
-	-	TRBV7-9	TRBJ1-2	TGTGCCAGCAGCTTAGCCAGCTATGGCTACACCTTC	CASSLASYGYTF
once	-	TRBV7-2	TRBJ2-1	TGTGCCAGCAGCTTAGTCGGGATGGGTCCTAGTGAGCAGTTCTTC	CASSLVGMGPSEQFF
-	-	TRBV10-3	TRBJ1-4	TGTGCCATCAGTGAAAAGGGGCAGGAAAAACTGTTTTTT	CAISEKGQEKLFF
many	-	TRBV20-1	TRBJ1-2	TGCAGTGCTAGAGATCGCGGGGGTACTAACTATGGCTACACCTTC	CSARDRGGTNYGYTF
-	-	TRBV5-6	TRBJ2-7	TGTGCCAGCAGCCCAGGGGACTTGCGGACGGTTGCGCAGTACTTC	CASSPGDLRTVAQYF
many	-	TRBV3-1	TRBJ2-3	TGCGCCAGCAGCCAAGTTAGCACAGATACGCAGTATTTT	CASSQVSTDTQYF
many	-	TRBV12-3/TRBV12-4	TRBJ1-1	TGTGCCAGCCATCACCGGGGCCGCCCGGGTGAAGCTTTCTTT	CASHHRGRPGEAFF
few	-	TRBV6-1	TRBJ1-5	TGTGCCAGCAACAGAGGACAGCAGCCCCAGCATTTT	CASNRGQQPQHF
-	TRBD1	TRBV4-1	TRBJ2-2	TGCGCCAGCAGCCCAGGACAGGGAAGGGCCGGGGAGCTGTTTTTT	CASSPGQGRAGELFF
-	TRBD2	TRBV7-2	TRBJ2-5	TGTGCCAGCAGCTTAGCTTTTATCGGGGGAGGGGAATACAATGAGCAGTACTTC	CASSLAFIGGGEYNEQYF
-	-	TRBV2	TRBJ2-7	TGTGCCAGCAGTCAGGAAAACGAGCGGTACTTC	CASSQENERYF
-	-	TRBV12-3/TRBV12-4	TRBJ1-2	TGTGCCAGCAGAGATCAGGGGAACTATGGCTACACCTTC	CASRDQGNYGYTF
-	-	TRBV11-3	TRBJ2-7	TGTGCCAGCAGCTTAGATAGGACTGCCTACGAGCAGTACTTC	CASSLDRTAYEQYF
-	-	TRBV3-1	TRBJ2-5	TGTGCCAGCAGCCGTTGGACGGCTCAAGAGACCCAGTACTTC	CASSRWTAQETQYF
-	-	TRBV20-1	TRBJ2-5	TGCAGTGCCCCCCTCTTGCCCGGGAGTCAAGAGACCCAGTACTTC	CSAPLLPGSQETQYF
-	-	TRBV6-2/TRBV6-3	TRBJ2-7	TGTGCCAGCAGTTACTCGGTCGAGCAGTACTTC	CASSYSVEQYF
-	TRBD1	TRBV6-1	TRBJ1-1	TGTGCCAGCAGTAGCGGGGACAGGGTCCCCTCGGGGGCTTTCTTT	CASSSGDRVPSGAFF
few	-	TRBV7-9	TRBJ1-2	TGTGCCAGCAGCTACAGCGACTATGGCTACACCTTC	CASSYSDYGYTF
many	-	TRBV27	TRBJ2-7	TGTGCCAGCAGTTGGGGACGGGGGTCTGACTACGAGCAGTACTTC	CASSWGRGSDYEQYF
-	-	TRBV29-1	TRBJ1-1	TGCAGCGTTGAAAGTAGAATGGAAGCTTTCTTT	CSVESRMEAFF
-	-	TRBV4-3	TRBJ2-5	TGCGCCAGCAGCCTCACCGGGCGGGTCCAGACCCAGTACTTC	CASSLTGRVQTQYF
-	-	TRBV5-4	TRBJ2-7	TGTGCCAGCAGCTTGCAGGGGTATTCCTACGAGCAGTACTTC	CASSLQGYSYEQYF
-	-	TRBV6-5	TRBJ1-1	TGTGCCAGCAGTTACTACACGAACACTGAAGCTTTCTTT	CASSYYTNTEAFF
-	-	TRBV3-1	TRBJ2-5	TGTGCCAGCAGCCAAGCCCGTATGCCAGCGGAGACCCAGTACTTC	CASSQARMPAETQYF
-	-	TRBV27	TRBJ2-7	TGTGCCAGCAGTGTTGGACAGAGCTCCGACGAGCAGTACTTC	CASSVGQSSDEQYF
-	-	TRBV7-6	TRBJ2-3	TGTGCCAGCAGCTCAAGACCGGGGAGCACAGATACGCAGTATTTT	CASSSRPGSTDTQYF
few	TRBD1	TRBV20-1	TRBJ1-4	TGCAGTGCCCCAGGGGGCAAAGCTAATGAAAAACTGTTTTTT	CSAPGGKANEKLFF
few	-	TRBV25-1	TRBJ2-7	TGTGCCAGCAGTGAAGTGCGAGGGAACGAGCAGTACTTC	CASSEVRGNEQYF
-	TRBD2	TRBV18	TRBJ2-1	TGTGCCAGCTCACCGAGTGTAGGACTAGTCAATGAGCAGTTCTTC	CASSPSVGLVNEQFF
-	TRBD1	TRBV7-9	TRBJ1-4	TGTGCCAGCAGAATGACAGGGGTATTCGAAAAACTGTTTTTT	CASRMTGVFEKLFF
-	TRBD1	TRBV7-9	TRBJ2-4	TGTGCCAGCAGCTCAGCTCAGACAGGGGTAAACATTCAGTACTTC	CASSSAQTGVNIQYF
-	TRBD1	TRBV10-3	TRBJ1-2	TGTGCCATCAGTGGGGACAGCCCTAACTATGGCTACACCTTC	CAISGDSPNYGYTF
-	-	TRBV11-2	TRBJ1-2	TGTGCCAGCAGCTTAGGCCCCTCCCCGGGCCTTAACTATGGCTACACCTTC	CASSLGPSPGLNYGYTF